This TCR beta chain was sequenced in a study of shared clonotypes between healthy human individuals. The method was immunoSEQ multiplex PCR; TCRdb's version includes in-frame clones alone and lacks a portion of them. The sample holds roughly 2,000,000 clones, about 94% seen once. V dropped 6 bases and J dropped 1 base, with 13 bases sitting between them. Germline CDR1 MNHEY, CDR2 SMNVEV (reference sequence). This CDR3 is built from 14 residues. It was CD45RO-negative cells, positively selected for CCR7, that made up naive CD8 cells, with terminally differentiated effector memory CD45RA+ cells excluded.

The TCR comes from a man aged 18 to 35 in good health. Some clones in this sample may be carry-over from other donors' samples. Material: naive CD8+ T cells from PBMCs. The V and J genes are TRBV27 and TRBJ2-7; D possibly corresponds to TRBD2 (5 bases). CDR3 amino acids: CASRPSSRSYEQYF. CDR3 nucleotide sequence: TGTGCCAGCAGACCCTCTAGCAGATCCTACGAGCAGTACTTC.